Reported below is one T cell receptor beta chain. This record belongs to a study of early T cells in non-severe SARS-CoV-2 infection. CDR1 and CDR2 from the germline V gene are SQVTM and ANQGSEA. This CDR3 has 11 amino acids. V was cut by 8 bases and J by 5 bases, with 10 bases left in between. TCRdb recomputed calls from the 5' RACE reads with MiXCR, one row per CDR3 protein. The sample carries around 67,000 distinct CDR3 sequences, roughly 12% recorded once. This clonotype was sampled from an adult who was a healthcare worker with PCR-confirmed SARS-CoV-2 infection or an uninfected control (not recorded which). This sequence joins TRBV29-1 and TRBJ2-1; D is perhaps TRBD2 (5 bases). The specimen was whole blood. CDR3 sequence reads: CSPRGNNEQFF. Written as DNA, the CDR3 is TGCAGCCCCCGGGGAAACAATGAGCAGTTCTTC.